This T cell receptor (beta chain) was obtained from a study of blood T cell repertoires in COVID-19. The method was immunoSEQ multiplex PCR; TCRdb's version includes in-frame clones alone and lacks a portion of them. The sample consists of tens of thousands of clones, about 70% of them appearing once. V shed 10 bases and J 4 bases; nucleotides not matched to a gene: 10. The CDR3 runs to 14 residues. The germline CDR1 and CDR2 sequences are SNHLY and FYNNEI. The sample consisted of peripheral blood. The V call is TRBV2, the J call TRBJ1-2, with 9 bases fitting TRBD1. The TCR sequence derives from a woman between 70 and 85 years old with acute or convalescent COVID-19. CDR3: CATPVRQGGYGYTF. In DNA, the CDR3 is TGTGCCACCCCAGTTAGACAGGGGGGCTATGGCTACACCTTC.